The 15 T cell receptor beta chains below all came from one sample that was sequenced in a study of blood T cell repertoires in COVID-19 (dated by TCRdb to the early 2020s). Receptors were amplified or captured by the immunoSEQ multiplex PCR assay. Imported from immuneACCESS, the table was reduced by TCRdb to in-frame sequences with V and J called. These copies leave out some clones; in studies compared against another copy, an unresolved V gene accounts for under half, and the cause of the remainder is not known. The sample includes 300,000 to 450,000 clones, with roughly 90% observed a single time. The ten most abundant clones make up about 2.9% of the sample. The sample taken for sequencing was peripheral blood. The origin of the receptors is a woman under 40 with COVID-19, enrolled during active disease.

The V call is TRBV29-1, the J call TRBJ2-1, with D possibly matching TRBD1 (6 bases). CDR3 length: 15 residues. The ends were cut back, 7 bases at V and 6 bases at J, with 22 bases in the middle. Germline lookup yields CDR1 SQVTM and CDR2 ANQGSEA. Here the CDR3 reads CSARQAPSAPNEQFF. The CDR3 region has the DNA TGCAGCGCAAGACAGGCCCCGTCTGCGCCCAATGAGCAGTTCTTC.

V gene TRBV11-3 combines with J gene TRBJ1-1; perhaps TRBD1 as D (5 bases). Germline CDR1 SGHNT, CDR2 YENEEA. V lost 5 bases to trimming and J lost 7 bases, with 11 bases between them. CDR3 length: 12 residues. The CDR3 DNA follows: TGTGCCAGCAGCGCTCGGGGGGGTGAAGCTTTCTTT. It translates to CASSARGGEAFF.

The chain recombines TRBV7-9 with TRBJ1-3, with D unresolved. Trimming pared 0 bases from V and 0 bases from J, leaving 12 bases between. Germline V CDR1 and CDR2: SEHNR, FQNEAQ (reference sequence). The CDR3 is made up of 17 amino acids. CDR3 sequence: CASSLAEDRLSGNTIYF. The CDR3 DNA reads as TGTGCCAGCAGCTTAGCAGAGGATCGCCTCTCTGGAAACACCATATATTTT.

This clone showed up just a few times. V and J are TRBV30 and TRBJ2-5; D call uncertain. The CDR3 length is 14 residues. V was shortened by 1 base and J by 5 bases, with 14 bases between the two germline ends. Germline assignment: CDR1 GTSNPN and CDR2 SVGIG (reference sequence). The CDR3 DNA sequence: TGTGCCTGGAGTGGGGTGGGCGCCTGCGAGACCCAGTACTTC. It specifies CAWSGVGACETQYF.

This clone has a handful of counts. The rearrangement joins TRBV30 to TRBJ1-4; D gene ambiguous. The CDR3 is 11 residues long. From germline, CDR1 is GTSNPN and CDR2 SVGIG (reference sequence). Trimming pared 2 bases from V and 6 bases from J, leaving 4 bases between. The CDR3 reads CAWSYYEKLFF. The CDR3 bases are TGTGCCTGGAGTTACTATGAAAAACTGTTTTTT. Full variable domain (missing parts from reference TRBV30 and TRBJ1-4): SQTIHQWPATLVQPVGSPLSLECTVEGTSNPNLYWYRQAAGRGLQLLFYSVGIGQISSEVPQNLSASRPQDRQFILSSKKLLLSDSGFYLCAWSYYEKLFFGSGTQLSVL.

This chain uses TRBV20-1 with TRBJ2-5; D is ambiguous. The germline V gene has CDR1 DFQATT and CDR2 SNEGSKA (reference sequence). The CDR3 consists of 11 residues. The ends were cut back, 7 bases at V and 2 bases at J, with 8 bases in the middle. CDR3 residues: CSVGGQETQYF. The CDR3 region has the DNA TGCAGTGTCGGCGGACAAGAGACCCAGTACTTC.

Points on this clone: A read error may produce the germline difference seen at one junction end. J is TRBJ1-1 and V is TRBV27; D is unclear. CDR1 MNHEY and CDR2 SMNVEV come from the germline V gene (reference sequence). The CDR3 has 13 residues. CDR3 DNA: TGTGCCAGCAGTGTATCCATTAACACTGAAGCTTTCTTT. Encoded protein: CASSVSINTEAFF.

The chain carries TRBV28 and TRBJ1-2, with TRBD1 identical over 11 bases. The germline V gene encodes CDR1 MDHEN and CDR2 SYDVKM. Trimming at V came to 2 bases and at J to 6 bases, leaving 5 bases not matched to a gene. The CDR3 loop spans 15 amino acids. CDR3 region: CASSLGTGGTNGYTF. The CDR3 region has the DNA TGTGCCAGCAGTTTAGGGACAGGGGGTACTAATGGCTACACCTTC.

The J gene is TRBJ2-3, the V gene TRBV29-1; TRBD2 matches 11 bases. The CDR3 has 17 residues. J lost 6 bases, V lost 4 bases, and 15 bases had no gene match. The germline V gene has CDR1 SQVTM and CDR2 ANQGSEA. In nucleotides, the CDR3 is TGCAGCGTTGTTGGGGCTAAGGTAGCGGGAGGGCCGGATACGCAGTATTTT. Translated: CSVVGAKVAGGPDTQYF.

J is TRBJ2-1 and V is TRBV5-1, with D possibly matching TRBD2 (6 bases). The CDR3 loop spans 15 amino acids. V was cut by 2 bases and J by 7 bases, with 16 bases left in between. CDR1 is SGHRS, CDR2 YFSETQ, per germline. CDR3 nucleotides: TGCGCCAGCAGCTTTACTGGCGGGATAGTAAATGAGCAGTTCTTC. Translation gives CASSFTGGIVNEQFF. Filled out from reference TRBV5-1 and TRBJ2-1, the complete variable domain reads KAGVTQTPRYLIKTRGQQVTLSCSPISGHRSVSWYQQTPGQGLQFLFEYFSETQRNKGNFPGRFSGRQFSNSRSEMNVSTLELGDSALYLCASSFTGGIVNEQFFGPGTRLTVL.

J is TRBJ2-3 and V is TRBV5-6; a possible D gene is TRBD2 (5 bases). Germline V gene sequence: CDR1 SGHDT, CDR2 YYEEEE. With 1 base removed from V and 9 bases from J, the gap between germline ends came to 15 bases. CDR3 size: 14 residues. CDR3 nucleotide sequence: TGTGCCAGCAGCTTGAGATTGCGGACTGAGACGCAGTATTTT. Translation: CASSLRLRTETQYF. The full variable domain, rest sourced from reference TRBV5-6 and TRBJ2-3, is DAGVTQSPTHLIKTRGQQVTLRCSPKSGHDTVSWYQQALGQGPQFIFQYYEEEERQRGNFPDRFSGHQFPNYSSELNVNALLLGDSALYLCASSLRLRTETQYFGPGTRLTVL.

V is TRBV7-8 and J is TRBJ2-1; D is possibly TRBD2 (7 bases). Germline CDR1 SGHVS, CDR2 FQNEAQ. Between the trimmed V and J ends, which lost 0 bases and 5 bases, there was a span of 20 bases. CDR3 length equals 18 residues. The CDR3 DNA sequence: TGTGCCAGCAGCTTAGCGCTCCGGCGGGGGCCCCCCGACAATGAGCAGTTCTTC. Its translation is CASSLALRRGPPDNEQFF.

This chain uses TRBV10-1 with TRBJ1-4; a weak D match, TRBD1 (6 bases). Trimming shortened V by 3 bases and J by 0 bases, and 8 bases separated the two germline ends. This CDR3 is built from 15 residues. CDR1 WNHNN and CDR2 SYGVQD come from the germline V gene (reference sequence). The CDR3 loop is CASSDTGTTNEKLFF. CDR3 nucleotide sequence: TGCGCCAGCAGTGATACAGGGACAACTAATGAAAAACTGTTTTTT.

Written as DNA, the CDR3 is TGCGCCAGCAGCAGGGACAACCCGCCAGATACGCAGTATTTT. Residues: CASSRDNPPDTQYF. The V call is TRBV5-1, the J call TRBJ2-3; possible D gene TRBD1, 6 bases. V was cut by 4 bases and J by 4 bases, with 13 bases left in between. Germline V gives CDR1 SGHRS, CDR2 YFSETQ. The CDR3 loop spans 14 amino acids.

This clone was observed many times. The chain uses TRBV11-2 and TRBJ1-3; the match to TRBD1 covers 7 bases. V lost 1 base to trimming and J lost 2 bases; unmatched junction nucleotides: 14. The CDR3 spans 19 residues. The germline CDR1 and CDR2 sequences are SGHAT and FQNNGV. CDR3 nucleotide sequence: TGTGCCAGCAGCTTAGTCGAGACAGGGATTCTACAAACTGGAAACACCATATATTTT. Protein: CASSLVETGILQTGNTIYF.